Listed below are T cell receptor beta chains from one sample, sequenced in a study of early T cells in non-severe SARS-CoV-2 infection. A single record per CDR3 protein comes from TCRdb applying MiXCR to the 5' RACE reads. The sample has tens of thousands of distinct CDR3 sequences, about 8% seen once; the top ten hold under 12%. Sequenced material: whole blood, taken at baseline. These receptors came from an adult who was a healthcare worker with PCR-confirmed SARS-CoV-2 infection or an uninfected control (not recorded which). Both conserved end residues are part of each CDR3. Fields, in order: J gene, clone size, D gene, V gene, CDR3 protein, CDR3 DNA. D genes are given only for firm matches. Clone size is shown for a subset of rows, as once, few, many or a class of expanded clone.

J gene: TRBJ2-1; clone size: .; D gene: .; V gene: TRBV24-1; CDR3 protein: CATSWPTLDHNEQFF; CDR3 DNA: TGTGCCACCAGTTGGCCGACGCTAGACCACAATGAGCAGTTCTTC
J gene: TRBJ2-7; clone size: .; D gene: .; V gene: TRBV7-2; CDR3 protein: CASSQERHYEQYF; CDR3 DNA: TGTGCCAGCAGCCAAGAGAGACACTACGAGCAGTACTTC
J gene: TRBJ2-7; clone size: .; D gene: .; V gene: TRBV4-1; CDR3 protein: CASSPGYGRQSYEQYF; CDR3 DNA: TGCGCCAGCAGCCCCGGCTACGGTAGACAGTCCTACGAGCAGTACTTC
J gene: TRBJ2-7; clone size: many; D gene: .; V gene: TRBV4-1; CDR3 protein: CASSPIQLSSSYEQYF; CDR3 DNA: TGCGCCAGCAGCCCGATTCAGCTCAGTTCGTCCTACGAGCAGTACTTC
J gene: TRBJ1-4; clone size: .; D gene: .; V gene: TRBV29-1; CDR3 protein: CSGVLATNEKLFF; CDR3 DNA: TGCAGCGGTGTCCTTGCAACTAATGAAAAACTGTTTTTT
J gene: TRBJ2-5; clone size: few; D gene: TRBD1; V gene: TRBV28; CDR3 protein: CASRSGGMETQYF; CDR3 DNA: TGTGCCAGCAGATCAGGGGGTATGGAGACCCAGTACTTC
J gene: TRBJ2-7; clone size: .; D gene: .; V gene: TRBV3-1; CDR3 protein: CASSQGIGEQYF; CDR3 DNA: TGTGCCAGCAGCCAAGGCATCGGGGAGCAGTACTTC
J gene: TRBJ2-5; clone size: .; D gene: .; V gene: TRBV5-1; CDR3 protein: CASSLGQGETQYF; CDR3 DNA: TGCGCCAGCAGCTTGGGGCAGGGTGAGACCCAGTACTTC
J gene: TRBJ2-3; clone size: many; D gene: TRBD2; V gene: TRBV20-1; CDR3 protein: CSARQAGGGTDTQYF; CDR3 DNA: TGCAGTGCTCGACAAGCGGGAGGAGGGACAGATACGCAGTATTTT
J gene: TRBJ1-5; clone size: .; D gene: .; V gene: TRBV6-5; CDR3 protein: CASKLRAGPSNQPQHF; CDR3 DNA: TGTGCCAGCAAGCTCCGGGCAGGGCCCAGCAATCAGCCCCAGCATTTT
J gene: TRBJ1-2; clone size: many; D gene: .; V gene: TRBV7-2; CDR3 protein: CASSPQQGDYGYTF; CDR3 DNA: TGTGCCAGCAGCCCTCAACAGGGAGACTATGGCTACACCTTC
J gene: TRBJ1-2; clone size: many; D gene: TRBD1; V gene: TRBV6-6; CDR3 protein: CASRIPGQSYGYTF; CDR3 DNA: TGTGCCAGCAGGATACCGGGACAGAGCTATGGCTACACCTTC
J gene: TRBJ2-3; clone size: few; D gene: .; V gene: TRBV4-3; CDR3 protein: CASSQDWAVQYF; CDR3 DNA: TGCGCCAGCAGCCAAGATTGGGCGGTGCAGTATTTT
J gene: TRBJ1-2; clone size: .; D gene: .; V gene: TRBV20-1; CDR3 protein: CSARRAYGYTF; CDR3 DNA: TGCAGTGCTCGCAGGGCCTATGGCTACACCTTC
J gene: TRBJ2-1; clone size: many; D gene: .; V gene: TRBV11-2; CDR3 protein: CASSQGTAEQFF; CDR3 DNA: TGTGCCAGCAGCCAAGGCACTGCTGAGCAGTTCTTC
J gene: TRBJ2-1; clone size: many; D gene: .; V gene: TRBV21-1; CDR3 protein: CASSKAIAGSNEQFF; CDR3 DNA: TGTGCCAGCAGCAAAGCGATAGCGGGGTCCAATGAGCAGTTCTTC